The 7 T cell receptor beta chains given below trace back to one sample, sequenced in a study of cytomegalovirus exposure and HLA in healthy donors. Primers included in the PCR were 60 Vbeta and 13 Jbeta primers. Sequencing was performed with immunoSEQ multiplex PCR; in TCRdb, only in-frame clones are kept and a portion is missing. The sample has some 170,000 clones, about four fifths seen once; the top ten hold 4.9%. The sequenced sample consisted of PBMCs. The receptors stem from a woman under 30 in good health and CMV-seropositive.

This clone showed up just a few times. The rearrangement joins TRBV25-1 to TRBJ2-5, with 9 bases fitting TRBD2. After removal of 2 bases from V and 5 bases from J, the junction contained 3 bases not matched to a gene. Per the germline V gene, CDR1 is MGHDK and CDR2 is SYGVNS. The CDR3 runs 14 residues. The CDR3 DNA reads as TGTGCCAGCAGTGAAATAGCGGGGGTGGAGACCCAGTACTTC. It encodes CASSEIAGVETQYF. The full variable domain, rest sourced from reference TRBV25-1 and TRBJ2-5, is EADIYQTPRYLVIGTGKKITLECSQTMGHDKMYWYQQDPGMELHLIHYSYGVNSTEKGDLSSESTVSRIRTEHFPLTLESARPSHTSQYLCASSEIAGVETQYFGPGTRLLVL.

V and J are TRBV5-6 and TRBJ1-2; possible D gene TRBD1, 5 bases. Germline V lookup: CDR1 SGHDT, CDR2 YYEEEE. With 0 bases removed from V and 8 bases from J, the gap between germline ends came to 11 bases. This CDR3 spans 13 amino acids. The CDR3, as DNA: TGTGCCAGCAGCTTGGTCCCCGGGGGGGGCTACACCTTC. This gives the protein CASSLVPGGGYTF.

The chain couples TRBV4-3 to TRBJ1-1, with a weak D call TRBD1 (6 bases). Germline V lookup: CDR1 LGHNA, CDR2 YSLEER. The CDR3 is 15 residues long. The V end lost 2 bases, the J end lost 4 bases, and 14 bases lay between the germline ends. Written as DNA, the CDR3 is TGCGCCAGCAGCCAACCGGGGGGCCGGGCCACTGAAGCTTTCTTT. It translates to CASSQPGGRATEAFF.

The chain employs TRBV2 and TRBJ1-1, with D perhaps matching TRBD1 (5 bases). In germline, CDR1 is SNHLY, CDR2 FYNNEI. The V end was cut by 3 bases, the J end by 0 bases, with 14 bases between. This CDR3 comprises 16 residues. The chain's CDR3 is CASSDVTGYMNTEAFF. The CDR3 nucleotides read TGTGCCAGCAGTGATGTAACAGGCTATATGAACACTGAAGCTTTCTTT.

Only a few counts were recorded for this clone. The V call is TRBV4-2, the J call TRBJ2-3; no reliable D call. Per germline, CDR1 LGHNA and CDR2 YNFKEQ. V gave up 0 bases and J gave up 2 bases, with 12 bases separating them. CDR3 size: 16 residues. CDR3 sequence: CASSQEPRPFTDTQYF. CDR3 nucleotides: TGTGCCAGCAGCCAAGAACCGCGGCCCTTCACAGATACGCAGTATTTT.

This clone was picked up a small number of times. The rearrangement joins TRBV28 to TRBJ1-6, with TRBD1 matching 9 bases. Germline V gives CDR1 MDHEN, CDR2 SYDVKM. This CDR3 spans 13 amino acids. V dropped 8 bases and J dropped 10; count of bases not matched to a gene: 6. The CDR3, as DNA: TGTGCCAGCGTAACAGGGGGCAGGTCACCCCTCCACTTT. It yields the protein CASVTGGRSPLHF. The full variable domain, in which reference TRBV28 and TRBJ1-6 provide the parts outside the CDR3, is DVKVTQSSRYLVKRTGEKVFLECVQDMDHENMFWYRQDPGLGLRLIYFSYDVKMKEKGDIPEGYSVSREKKERFSLILESASTNQTSMYLCASVTGGRSPLHFGNGTRLTVT.

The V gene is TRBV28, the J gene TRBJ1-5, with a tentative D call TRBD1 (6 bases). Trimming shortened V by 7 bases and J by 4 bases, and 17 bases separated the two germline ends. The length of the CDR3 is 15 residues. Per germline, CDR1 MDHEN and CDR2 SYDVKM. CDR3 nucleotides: TGTGCCAGCACGGGGGGCGGCGTTGGGAATCAGCCCCAGCATTTT. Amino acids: CASTGGGVGNQPQHF.